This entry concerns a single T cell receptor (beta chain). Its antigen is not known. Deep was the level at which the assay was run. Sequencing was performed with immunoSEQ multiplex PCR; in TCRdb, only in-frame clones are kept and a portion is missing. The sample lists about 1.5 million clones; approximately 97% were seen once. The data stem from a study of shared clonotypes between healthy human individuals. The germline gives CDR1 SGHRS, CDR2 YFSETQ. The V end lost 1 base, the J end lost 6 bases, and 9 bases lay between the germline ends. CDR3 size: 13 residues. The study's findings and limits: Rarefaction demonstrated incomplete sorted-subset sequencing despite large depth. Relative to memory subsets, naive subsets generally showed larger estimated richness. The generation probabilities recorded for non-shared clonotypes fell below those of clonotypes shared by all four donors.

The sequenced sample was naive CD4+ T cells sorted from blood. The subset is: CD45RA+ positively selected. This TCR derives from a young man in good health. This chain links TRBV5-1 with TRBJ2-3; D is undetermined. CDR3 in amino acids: CASSLLGPDTQYF. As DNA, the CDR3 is TGCGCCAGCAGCTTGTTGGGTCCGGATACGCAGTATTTT.